This T cell receptor beta chain was identified in a study of Graves' ophthalmopathy and Graves' hyperthyroidism. Findings and limits, study-wide: The 13-signature model separated ophthalmopathy from stable hyperthyroidism at 85% to 90% sensitivity and approximately 81% specificity. In blood, most expanded thyroid clonotypes above 0.001 frequency were also detected.

In regard to this clonotype: Its antigen is unidentified.

CDR3 regions of TCR beta were amplified from RNA transcripts. The first round was an RT-PCR with HTBI primers, and the second round was a multiplex PCR. MiXCR, run by TCRdb on the multiplex PCR reads, gives a single entry per CDR3 protein. The table has hundreds of thousands of distinct CDR3 sequences, about a fifth seen once. The CDR3 is 14 amino acids. Per germline, CDR1 ENHRY and CDR2 SYGVKD. With 2 bases removed from V and 6 bases from J, the gap between germline ends came to 13 bases. Over 18 months of follow-up, stable hyperthyroidism required that no ophthalmopathy appear. Participants with hyperthyroidism, aged 18 to 65, were newly diagnosed with under 2 months' duration.

The chain has TRBV10-3 and TRBJ1-1; no firm D call. Sequenced material: peripheral blood. This clonotype originated in a woman aged 18-29 years with stable Graves' hyperthyroidism. Some clones in this sample may be carry-over from other donors' samples. The DNA for the CDR3 is TGTGCCATCAGTGAGGAAGGGCGGGCGTCTGAAGCTTTCTTT. Protein sequence: CAISEEGRASEAFF.